Following are 9 T cell receptor beta chains from one sample sequenced in a study of blood T cell repertoires in COVID-19. Data came from immunoSEQ multiplex PCR; TCRdb stores just in-frame clones and leaves some out. The repertoire has 70,000 to 100,000 clones, about 88% of them found once; the top ten carry around 1.3%. Sequencing used peripheral blood. These receptors all stem from an elderly man with active or convalescent COVID-19.

The chain links TRBV7-2 to TRBJ1-2; D is ambiguous. The CDR3 totals 14 residues. Trimming left V 1 base short and J 13 bases short, with 19 bases between. Germline V gene data show CDR1 as SGHTA and CDR2 as FQGNSA. The CDR3 loop is CASSLDPTYGSSTF. The DNA for the CDR3 is TGTGCCAGCAGCTTAGACCCGACGTATGGTAGCAGCACCTTC.

The chain uses TRBV19 and TRBJ2-3; D remains ambiguous. V lost 1 base and J lost 1, with 9 bases in between. Germline CDR1 LNHDA, CDR2 SQIVND (reference sequence). There are 15 residues in the CDR3. The CDR3 sequence is CASSIGVQRTDTQYF. For the CDR3, the DNA is TGTGCCAGTAGTATAGGGGTACAGCGCACAGATACGCAGTATTTT.

CDR3 sequence: CASSAGLNEKLFF. CDR3 bases: TGTGCCAGTTCTGCGGGACTTAATGAAAAACTGTTTTTT. This chain connects TRBV12-3 or TRBV12-4 to TRBJ1-4; the D gene is possibly TRBD1 (5 bases). Trimming cost V 9 bases and J 4 bases, with 12 bases left between them. The CDR3 spans 13 residues.

This chain connects TRBV28 to TRBJ1-3; D uncertain. Germline V lookup: CDR1 MDHEN, CDR2 SYDVKM. This CDR3 is 16 amino acids long. V was clipped by 2 bases and J by 1 base, with 12 bases between them. The CDR3 is CASSLGGTLSGNTIYF. In DNA form, the CDR3 reads TGTGCCAGCAGTTTAGGAGGCACCTTATCTGGAAACACCATATATTTT.

The J gene is TRBJ2-7, the V gene TRBV4-3, with 7 bases matching TRBD2. The trim removed 4 bases at V and 3 bases at J, leaving 9 bases unmatched. The CDR3 runs to 15 residues. Germline V gene sequence: CDR1 LGHNA, CDR2 YSLEER. The CDR3 sequence is CASSRLAEPLYEQYF. DNA for the CDR3: TGCGCCAGCAGCCGTCTAGCGGAACCACTCTACGAGCAGTACTTC.

Details on this clone: Other DNA sequences in the same sample also yield this CDR3. V gene TRBV3-1 (or the pseudogene TRBV3-2) combines with J gene TRBJ1-5; D gene ambiguous. Germline V CDR1 and CDR2: LGHDT, YNNKEL (reference sequence). This CDR3 has 13 residues. With 1 base removed from V and 4 bases from J, the gap between germline ends came to 5 bases. The CDR3 DNA sequence: TGTGCCAGCAGCCAAGGCAGGAATCAGCCCCAGCATTTT. Protein: CASSQGRNQPQHF.

In nucleotides, the CDR3 is TGTGCCAGCAGTTACGGTAGTAGCGGGAGTCGGCGCCATGAGCAGTTCTTC. Translation gives CASSYGSSGSRRHEQFF. The V gene is TRBV6-2 or TRBV6-3, the J gene TRBJ2-1; 9 bases are a match to TRBD2. The germline V gene has CDR1 MNHEY and CDR2 SVGEGT. Trimming removed 2 bases from V and 8 bases from J; junction bases left unmatched: 13. The CDR3 contains 17 residues.

V usage is TRBV21-1 and J usage is TRBJ2-7; whether TRBD1, the table's D call, matches the DNA was not checked. TRBV21-1 is a recognized pseudogene. CDR3 size: 15 residues. The CDR3 nucleotides read TGTGCCAGCAGCAGGGGACAGGGCGCTCTCTACGAGCAGTACTTC. Its translation is CASSRGQGALYEQYF.

This sequence joins TRBV28 and TRBJ1-6; no clear D. Deletions cut 2 bases from V and 9 bases from J, with 11 bases between. The CDR3 length is 14 residues. Germline V CDR1 and CDR2: MDHEN, SYDVKM. The CDR3, as DNA: TGTGCCAGCAGTTTAAGGGAGGTCAGTTCACCCCTCCACTTT. Its translation: CASSLREVSSPLHF.